Below, 10 T cell receptor beta chains from the same sample are listed, as sequenced in a study of T cell responses to AZD1222 COVID-19 vaccine. The data were produced by immunoSEQ multiplex PCR, yet TCRdb's version contains in-frame clones alone and is incomplete. The sample has 70,000 to 95,000 clones, roughly 90% seen once. This material consisted of peripheral blood, taken 28 days after the second AZD1222 dose. Every receptor here comes from an adult who received the AZD1222 COVID-19 vaccine.

The rearrangement joins TRBV19 to TRBJ1-3, with D perhaps matching TRBD1 (6 bases). V shed 6 bases and J shed 0 bases, with 21 bases lying between them. This CDR3 contains 18 residues. CDR1 and CDR2 from the germline V gene are LNHDA and SQIVND (reference sequence). The CDR3 loop is CASRIPVGQSSSGNTIYF. The CDR3, as DNA: TGTGCCAGTAGAATCCCGGTAGGACAGTCGAGCTCTGGAAACACCATATATTTT.

There are a few counts of this clone. The chain recombines TRBV20-1 with TRBJ2-4; D uncertain. The CDR3 sequence is 12 residues long. Germline assignment: CDR1 DFQATT and CDR2 SNEGSKA (reference sequence). The V gene lost 3 bases and the J gene lost 1 base, with 4 bases spanning the gap. The CDR3 sequence: CSASPAKNIQYF. The DNA for the CDR3 is TGCAGTGCTAGTCCGGCCAAAAACATTCAGTACTTC.

The V gene is TRBV11-2, the J gene TRBJ2-7; 9 positions match TRBD2. This CDR3 has 15 residues. With 5 bases clipped from V and 5 bases from J, the junction kept 10 bases outside the gene matches. Germline values: CDR1 SGHAT, CDR2 FQNNGV. The CDR3 coding sequence is TGTGCCAGCAGCCTTAGCGGGAGCTTGTCAGACGAGCAGTACTTC. As protein: CASSLSGSLSDEQYF. Together with reference TRBV11-2 and TRBJ2-7, the CDR3 gives the full variable domain: EAGVAQSPRYKIIEKRQSVAFWCNPISGHATLYWYQQILGQGPKLLIQFQNNGVVDDSQLPKDRFSAERLKGVDSTLKIQPAKLEDSAVYLCASSLSGSLSDEQYFGPGTRLTVT.

V gene TRBV30 combines with J gene TRBJ2-7; 9 bases agree with TRBD1. Germline values: CDR1 GTSNPN, CDR2 SVGIG (reference sequence). V was clipped by 0 bases and J by 6 bases; unmatched bases: 9. The length of the CDR3 is 15 residues. The CDR3 nucleotides are TGTGCCTGGAGTGTACATGGGACAGGGAAAGTCGAGCAGTACTTC. This encodes CAWSVHGTGKVEQYF.

The V gene is TRBV19, the J gene TRBJ1-1, with D possibly being TRBD1 (5 bases). In germline, CDR1 is LNHDA, CDR2 SQIVND (reference sequence). There are 13 residues in the CDR3. The germline V and J ends were trimmed by 3 bases and 11 bases, with 16 bases remaining between them. This CDR3 is CASSMGQALRAFF. The CDR3 nucleotides are TGTGCCAGTAGTATGGGGCAGGCCCTACGGGCTTTCTTT.

This chain links TRBV6-5 with TRBJ2-5; D may be TRBD1 or TRBD2 (5 bases each). The CDR3 loop spans 14 amino acids. V was clipped by 6 bases and J by 0 bases, with 11 bases between them. The germline CDR1 and CDR2 sequences are MNHEY and SVGAGI. CDR3 nucleotide sequence: TGTGCCAGCAGCCCCAGGGAGTACCAAGAGACCCAGTACTTC. Amino acid sequence: CASSPREYQETQYF.

The chain joins TRBV30 to TRBJ1-4, with 9 positions matching TRBD1. Germline trimming cut 2 bases from V and 3 bases from J; bases unmatched to any gene: 10. CDR1 is GTSNPN and CDR2 is SVGIG in the germline V gene (reference sequence). The CDR3 runs to 17 residues. CDR3 sequence reads: CAWSKPGQGRANEKLFF. The CDR3 DNA follows: TGTGCCTGGAGTAAACCGGGACAGGGTCGGGCTAATGAAAAACTGTTTTTT.

The chain joins TRBV19 to TRBJ2-1; the match to TRBD2 covers 8 bases. The CDR3 has 15 amino acids. Per germline, CDR1 LNHDA and CDR2 SQIVND (reference sequence). Trimming at V came to 3 bases and at J to 4 bases, leaving 5 bases not matched to a gene. The CDR3 region has the DNA TGTGCCAGTAGTATGATGGCTAGCGGGTACAATGAGCAGTTCTTC. Translating gives CASSMMASGYNEQFF.

The chain is built from TRBV6-5 and TRBJ2-3; 8 bases are shared with TRBD1. The germline CDR1 and CDR2 sequences are MNHEY and SVGAGI. The V gene end was trimmed by 2 bases and the J gene end by 5 bases; junction bases not matched to a gene: 3. This CDR3 is built from 14 residues. For the CDR3, the DNA is TGTGCCAGCAGTTACCGGGACAGGAGAGATACGCAGTATTTT. This gives the protein CASSYRDRRDTQYF.

This clone came up a few times. The gene calls are TRBV27 and TRBJ1-6, with TRBD1 matching 7 bases. V lost 5 bases and J lost 2; bases outside the gene matches: 12. The CDR3 totals 18 residues. Germline CDR1 MNHEY, CDR2 SMNVEV (reference sequence). In DNA, the CDR3 is TGTGCCAGCAGTCAATTGACAGGGCCCAGCCCCTATAATTCACCCCTCCACTTT. Its protein is CASSQLTGPSPYNSPLHF.